A selection of T cell receptor beta chains follows, all from one sample in a study of T-cell reconstitution after alpha-beta-depleted transplantation in children. TCRdb fed the PCR reads into MiXCR, producing one record per CDR3 protein. The table lists over 200,000 distinct CDR3 sequences, approximately 11% of them singletons. The sequenced sample was PBMCs, obtained before TCRalphabeta/CD19-depleted stem cell transplant. The receptor set was obtained from a child younger than two with acute myeloid leukemia, due to receive a stem cell transplant. Each CDR3 is given with its conserved first and last residue. A D gene is named only where the DNA matches it firmly. A clone size is listed for some rows: how often the clone was seen (once, few, many), or a class if it is expanded.

j_gene: TRBJ2-4; abundance: .; d_gene: TRBD2; v_gene: TRBV6-1; CDR3aa: CASSGVAGPNIQYF; CDR3nt: TGTGCCAGCAGTGGGGTAGCGGGACCAAACATTCAGTACTTC
j_gene: TRBJ2-5; abundance: many; d_gene: TRBD2; v_gene: TRBV5-1; CDR3aa: CARDLPGRWTSGRSEETQYF; CDR3nt: TGCGCCAGGGACCTTCCGGGACGGTGGACTAGCGGGAGGTCCGAAGAGACCCAGTACTTC
j_gene: TRBJ2-7; abundance: few; d_gene: .; v_gene: TRBV7-2; CDR3aa: CASSAFSYEQYF; CDR3nt: TGTGCCAGCAGCGCTTTCTCCTACGAGCAGTACTTC
j_gene: TRBJ1-2; abundance: many; d_gene: TRBD1; v_gene: TRBV3-1; CDR3aa: CASSQDRDHYGYTF; CDR3nt: TGTGCCAGCAGCCAGGACAGGGATCACTATGGCTACACCTTC
j_gene: TRBJ2-5; abundance: .; d_gene: TRBD2; v_gene: TRBV20-1; CDR3aa: CSARDLRTSGGQETQYF; CDR3nt: TGCAGTGCTAGAGATCTTCGGACTAGCGGGGGGCAAGAGACCCAGTACTTC
j_gene: TRBJ2-3; abundance: many; d_gene: TRBD2; v_gene: TRBV6-2/TRBV6-3; CDR3aa: CASSPPSRTSGPTDTQYF; CDR3nt: TGTGCCAGCAGCCCACCCTCAAGGACTAGCGGGCCGACAGATACGCAGTATTTT
j_gene: TRBJ1-5; abundance: many; d_gene: .; v_gene: TRBV27; CDR3aa: CASSPYAGANQPQHF; CDR3nt: TGTGCCAGCAGTCCTTACGCGGGGGCCAATCAGCCCCAGCATTTT
j_gene: TRBJ2-1; abundance: .; d_gene: TRBD2; v_gene: TRBV13; CDR3aa: CASSLRSREGTQFF; CDR3nt: TGCGCCAGCAGCTTAAGGTCCAGGGAGGGGACCCAGTTCTTC
j_gene: TRBJ2-7; abundance: many; d_gene: TRBD1; v_gene: TRBV7-8; CDR3aa: CASSVRDRGYEQYF; CDR3nt: TGTGCCAGCAGCGTTCGGGACAGGGGCTACGAGCAGTACTTC
j_gene: TRBJ2-2; abundance: .; d_gene: .; v_gene: TRBV3-1; CDR3aa: CASSQPGSTGELFF; CDR3nt: TGTGCCAGCAGCCAACCAGGGAGCACCGGGGAGCTGTTTTTT
j_gene: TRBJ1-5; abundance: .; d_gene: TRBD1; v_gene: TRBV6-5; CDR3aa: CASSLSRGHQPQHF; CDR3nt: TGTGCCAGCAGTTTGAGCAGGGGGCATCAGCCCCAGCATTTT
j_gene: TRBJ2-7; abundance: many; d_gene: .; v_gene: TRBV7-2; CDR3aa: CASSSQGSEQYF; CDR3nt: TGTGCCAGCAGCTCCCAGGGATCCGAGCAGTACTTC
j_gene: TRBJ2-5; abundance: many; d_gene: TRBD2; v_gene: TRBV20-1; CDR3aa: CSAAPGGYQETQYF; CDR3nt: TGCAGTGCGGCCCCGGGAGGGTACCAAGAGACCCAGTACTTC
j_gene: TRBJ2-5; abundance: many; d_gene: TRBD1; v_gene: TRBV3-1; CDR3aa: CASSQEKHRGGETQYF; CDR3nt: TGTGCCAGCAGCCAAGAGAAACACAGGGGCGGCGAGACCCAGTACTTC
j_gene: TRBJ2-1; abundance: many; d_gene: TRBD1; v_gene: TRBV7-9; CDR3aa: CASSFGQGPQGDEQFF; CDR3nt: TGTGCCAGCAGCTTCGGACAGGGCCCGCAAGGTGATGAGCAGTTCTTC
j_gene: TRBJ1-4; abundance: many; d_gene: TRBD1; v_gene: TRBV5-5; CDR3aa: CASSLDVTGGRREKLFF; CDR3nt: TGTGCCAGCAGTTTGGATGTCACAGGGGGACGTCGCGAAAAACTGTTTTTT
j_gene: TRBJ2-3; abundance: many; d_gene: .; v_gene: TRBV27; CDR3aa: CASSLLASTDTQYF; CDR3nt: TGTGCCAGCAGTTTACTAGCGAGCACAGATACGCAGTATTTT
j_gene: TRBJ1-5; abundance: few; d_gene: TRBD1; v_gene: TRBV3-1; CDR3aa: CASSQGGQGDQPQHF; CDR3nt: TGTGCCAGCAGCCAAGGCGGACAGGGGGATCAGCCCCAGCATTTT
j_gene: TRBJ2-5; abundance: .; d_gene: .; v_gene: TRBV10-3; CDR3aa: CAISGGSPAGETQYF; CDR3nt: TGTGCCATCAGTGGGGGGAGCCCGGCAGGGGAGACCCAGTACTTC
j_gene: TRBJ1-1; abundance: many; d_gene: .; v_gene: TRBV5-1; CDR3aa: CASSLSTNTEAFF; CDR3nt: TGCGCCAGCAGCTTGTCCACTAACACTGAAGCTTTCTTT
j_gene: TRBJ2-5; abundance: many; d_gene: TRBD2; v_gene: TRBV10-3; CDR3aa: CAISPGLDKETQYF; CDR3nt: TGTGCCATCAGCCCGGGACTAGATAAGGAGACCCAGTACTTC
j_gene: TRBJ2-7; abundance: many; d_gene: TRBD1; v_gene: TRBV5-1; CDR3aa: CASSYTRTGLPYEQYF; CDR3nt: TGCGCCAGCAGCTACACACGGACAGGGTTGCCCTACGAGCAGTACTTC
j_gene: TRBJ2-2; abundance: many; d_gene: .; v_gene: TRBV20-1; CDR3aa: CSARENGNTGELFF; CDR3nt: TGCAGTGCTAGAGAGAATGGAAACACCGGGGAGCTGTTTTTT
j_gene: TRBJ2-1; abundance: many; d_gene: TRBD1; v_gene: TRBV5-1; CDR3aa: CASSLAGGSRYNEQFF; CDR3nt: TGCGCCAGCAGCTTGGCAGGGGGCAGTAGGTACAATGAGCAGTTCTTC
j_gene: TRBJ2-7; abundance: many; d_gene: TRBD1; v_gene: TRBV5-1; CDR3aa: CASSLTGAAIYEQYF; CDR3nt: TGCGCCAGCAGCTTGACAGGGGCGGCCATCTACGAGCAGTACTTC
j_gene: TRBJ2-3; abundance: .; d_gene: .; v_gene: TRBV7-9; CDR3aa: CASSQTAGSDTQYF; CDR3nt: TGTGCCAGCAGTCAAACCGCCGGTTCAGATACGCAGTATTTT
j_gene: TRBJ2-3; abundance: many; d_gene: TRBD2; v_gene: TRBV5-1; CDR3aa: CASSLYGLAGGPGTDTQYF; CDR3nt: TGCGCCAGCAGCTTGTATGGACTAGCGGGAGGGCCGGGCACAGATACGCAGTATTTT
j_gene: TRBJ1-2; abundance: many; d_gene: TRBD1; v_gene: TRBV7-2; CDR3aa: CASSYPGQGVYYGYTF; CDR3nt: TGTGCCAGCAGCTATCCGGGACAGGGAGTATACTATGGCTACACCTTC
j_gene: TRBJ2-3; abundance: many; d_gene: TRBD2; v_gene: TRBV5-5; CDR3aa: CASSSKREGLNTQYF; CDR3nt: TGTGCCAGCAGCTCCAAGCGGGAGGGCCTAAATACGCAGTATTTT
j_gene: TRBJ1-2; abundance: many; d_gene: .; v_gene: TRBV6-4; CDR3aa: CADVGGRGYGYTF; CDR3nt: TGTGCCGATGTGGGGGGCAGGGGTTATGGCTACACCTTC
j_gene: TRBJ1-1; abundance: many; d_gene: .; v_gene: TRBV5-1; CDR3aa: CASSEGFGTEAFF; CDR3nt: TGCGCCAGCAGCGAGGGTTTCGGGACTGAAGCTTTCTTT
j_gene: TRBJ2-1; abundance: many; d_gene: TRBD2; v_gene: TRBV7-9; CDR3aa: CASSPSGSHHREQFF; CDR3nt: TGTGCCAGCAGCCCTAGCGGGAGTCATCATCGTGAGCAGTTCTTC
j_gene: TRBJ1-2; abundance: many; d_gene: .; v_gene: TRBV6-2/TRBV6-3; CDR3aa: CASSLPGGYGYTF; CDR3nt: TGTGCCAGCAGTTTACCCGGGGGGTATGGCTACACCTTC